This T cell receptor (beta chain) stems from a study of T-cell reconstitution after alpha-beta-depleted transplantation in children. The CDR3 is 12 residues long. V lost 4 bases and J 0 bases, leaving 7 bases between the germline ends. Per germline, CDR1 DFQATT and CDR2 SNEGSKA (reference sequence). A library of TCRbeta sequences, prepared with unique molecular identifiers, was generated. TCRdb analysed the PCR reads with MiXCR anew, one entry per CDR3 protein. The data show some 600,000 distinct CDR3 sequences, 16% seen once. This clonotype occurred many times. The TCR was taken from a human donor who donated a stem cell graft to a child with acute myeloid leukemia. The chain employs TRBV20-1 and TRBJ2-7, with D unresolved. The sequencing here drew on PBMCs from the stem cell graft donor, taken from the stem cell graft. The CDR3 nucleotides read TGCAGTGCTATGGCCGGCTCCTACGAGCAGTACTTC. Its protein is CSAMAGSYEQYF.